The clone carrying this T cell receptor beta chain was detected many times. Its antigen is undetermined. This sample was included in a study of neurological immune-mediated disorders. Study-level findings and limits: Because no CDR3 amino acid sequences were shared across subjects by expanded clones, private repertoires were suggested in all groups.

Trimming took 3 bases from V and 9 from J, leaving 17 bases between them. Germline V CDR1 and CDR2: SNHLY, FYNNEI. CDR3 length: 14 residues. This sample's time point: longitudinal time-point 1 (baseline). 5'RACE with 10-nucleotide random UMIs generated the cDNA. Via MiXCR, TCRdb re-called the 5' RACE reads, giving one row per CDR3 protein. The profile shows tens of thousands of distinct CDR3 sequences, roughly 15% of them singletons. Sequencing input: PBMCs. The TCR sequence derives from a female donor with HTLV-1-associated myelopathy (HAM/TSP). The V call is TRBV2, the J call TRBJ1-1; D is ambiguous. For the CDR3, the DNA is TGTGCCAGCAGTGATCCCGACCTCCCCGTAAAAGCTTTCTTT. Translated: CASSDPDLPVKAFF.